This paragraph reports one T cell receptor (beta chain). It lacks a known antigen. Base qualities are not recorded, but no much larger clone differs from it by a single base. The immunoSEQ Assay, a bias-controlled multiplex PCR, was used to amplify TCRbeta CDR3 regions from genomic DNA. Concerning the study's data processing: The number of nucleated cells in each sample was estimated from the amplification of reference gene primers within the assay. Sequence reads were collapsed and filtered to measure the absolute abundance of every unique TCRbeta CDR3 rearrangement. For each sample, productive Simpson clonality was calculated as the square root of Simpson's diversity index over productive rearrangements. TCRdb mirrors the immuneACCESS table, restricted to in-frame sequences. Some clones are absent from its copies; in checked studies, under half trace to an unresolved V gene, and the reason for the others is unknown. That table furnishes V, J and clone size, whereas the DNA furnished D and trimming. The sample table records hundreds of thousands of clones; roughly 87% of these occur just once. The biggest ten clones account for approximately 2.2% of the sample.

This sample is part of a study of blood T cell repertoires in COVID-19 (TCRdb year 2020). Broadly, across the study: Samples from collaborators originated in the United States, Italy and Spain and spanned both the acute and convalescent phases of COVID-19. The prospective study material was composed of cDNA or gDNA derived from T cells, B-cell-depleted T cells, or PBMCs. Subjects who had been exposed to COVID-19, were actively infected with it, or had recovered from it provided the deeply sampled blood TCRbeta repertoires that made up the dataset. The repertoires were released in a freely available public database intended as a resource for research on the immune response to SARS-CoV-2. Samples were obtained from the ongoing ImmuneRACE study (first 160 participants) and from 1,254 subjects provided by 6 global collaborators. Nearly every sample came with metadata listing a de-identified subject ID, COVID-19 status, age in years and sex. Where HLA class I and class II types were available, the types were taken from metadata supplied by the sample provider, not from assay-based typing.

The collaborating institutions used their own protocols to collect whole blood in K2EDTA tubes. For TCRbeta analysis, collaborators shipped samples as frozen whole blood, isolated PBMCs, or DNA extracted from either of those sample types. At the junction V is shortened by 4 bases and J by 7 bases, with 17 bases in between. The germline V gene (reference sequence) provides CDR1 SGHNT and CDR2 YYREEE. The cysteine opens and the phenylalanine closes a CDR3 of 14 amino acids. Here the CDR3 DNA is all that survives: 42 bases in frame from base 1. On the study overall, not on this receptor specifically: How much clinical and demographic metadata was included differed by source and by participant, and the metadata was provided uncurated.

This receptor was identified in a young man with active or convalescent COVID-19. The V and J genes are TRBV5-4 and TRBJ1-2, with a tentative D gene TRBD1 over 5 matching bases. The sequencing sample was made of peripheral blood. CDR3 protein: CASSPAQGISGYTF. The DNA sequence is given as TGTGCCAGCAGCCCAGCTCAGGGAATAAGTGGCTACACCTTC. Full variable domain (CDR3 extended with the reference TRBV5-4 and TRBJ1-2 proteins): ETGVTQSPTHLIKTRGQQVTLRCSSQSGHNTVSWYQQALGQGPQFIFQYYREEENGRGNFPPRFSGLQFPNYSSELNVNALELDDSALYLCASSPAQGISGYTFGSGTRLTVV.